What follows are 10 T cell receptor beta chains derived from one specimen sequenced in a study of T cells in localized non-small cell lung cancer. The data were produced by immunoSEQ multiplex PCR, yet TCRdb's version contains in-frame clones alone and is incomplete. The profile shows about 45,000 clones, 81% of them singletons. Sequences were derived from peripheral blood mononuclear cells, sampled before any cancer treatment. Every receptor here comes from a man aged 35 to 69 with stage III lung adenocarcinoma.

V gene TRBV29-1 combines with J gene TRBJ2-1, with D possibly TRBD2 on 6 matching bases. CDR1 is SQVTM and CDR2 is ANQGSEA in the germline V gene. Trimming pared 8 bases from V and 10 bases from J, leaving 21 bases between. The CDR3 consists of 13 residues. The CDR3 reads CSHGWYRGFEQFF. DNA for the CDR3: TGCAGCCATGGCTGGTACCGGGGGTTCGAGCAGTTCTTC.

J is TRBJ1-2 and V is TRBV15; a possible D gene is TRBD1 (5 bases). Trimming shortened V by 5 bases and J by 3 bases, and 13 bases separated the two germline ends. This CDR3 is built from 14 residues. The V gene's germline CDR1 is LNHNV and CDR2 YYDKDF (reference sequence). The CDR3 is CATSGQGRDYGYTF. DNA of the CDR3: TGTGCCACCAGCGGTCAGGGCCGTGACTATGGCTACACCTTC.

J is TRBJ2-5 and V is TRBV6-5; D possibly corresponds to TRBD1 (5 bases). The CDR3 sequence is 15 residues long. Germline CDR1 is MNHEY and CDR2 is SVGAGI. With 1 base removed from V and 3 bases from J, the gap between germline ends came to 12 bases. For the CDR3, the DNA is TGTGCCAGCAGTTACTACGACAGTAATAAAGAGACCCAGTACTTC. This translates into CASSYYDSNKETQYF.

The rearrangement joins TRBV9 to TRBJ2-3, with D possibly being TRBD2 (5 bases). Trimming stripped 3 bases from V and 0 bases from J, with 14 bases between. Looked up from germline, CDR1 is SGDLS and CDR2 is YYNGEE. The CDR3 covers 16 residues. CDR3 in amino acids: CASSAPYSASTDTQYF. In DNA, the CDR3 is TGTGCCAGCAGCGCTCCCTATAGCGCGAGCACAGATACGCAGTATTTT.

The gene calls are TRBV6-1 and TRBJ2-5; the D is unclear. Germline V CDR1 and CDR2: MNHNS, SASEGT. The CDR3 is 14 amino acids. The V end lost 0 bases, the J end lost 1 base, and 6 bases lay between the germline ends. CDR3 DNA sequence: TGTGCCAGCAGTGAAGCGTACGTCCAAGAGACCCAGTACTTC. Encoded protein: CASSEAYVQETQYF.

The chain employs TRBV13 and TRBJ1-2, with a tentative D call TRBD1 (5 bases). V dropped 3 bases and J dropped 6 bases, with 11 bases sitting between them. Germline CDR1 PRHDT, CDR2 FYEKMQ (reference sequence). The CDR3 has 13 amino acids. CDR3 coding DNA: TGTGCCAGCAGCTTGGCAGGGCCGGATGGCTACACCTTC. It encodes CASSLAGPDGYTF.

The J gene is TRBJ2-3, the V gene TRBV19; D remains ambiguous. The germline V gene encodes CDR1 LNHDA and CDR2 SQIVND (reference sequence). The V end was cut by 5 bases, the J end by 1 base, with 16 bases between. The CDR3 is 16 amino acids. The CDR3 loop is CASSEKVAVGTDTQYF. The CDR3 DNA sequence: TGTGCCAGTAGTGAGAAGGTGGCGGTCGGCACAGATACGCAGTATTTT.

This clone was recorded only once. The chain recombines TRBV30 with TRBJ2-7; no firm D call. The CDR3 totals 13 residues. Germline assignment: CDR1 GTSNPN and CDR2 SVGIG (reference sequence). V shed 1 base and J shed 3 bases, with 10 bases lying between them. CDR3 nucleotides: TGTGCCTGGAGTGCCTGGAGCAACTACGAGCAGTACTTC. It is translated as CAWSAWSNYEQYF.

The CDR3 is CASSPSGGARGTQYF. For the CDR3, the DNA is TGTGCCAGCAGCCCCAGCGGGGGGGCCCGGGGGACCCAGTACTTC. V and J are TRBV7-6 and TRBJ2-5, with TRBD2 matching over 10 bases. The J segment lost 7 bases and the V segment lost 5 bases, leaving 10 bases of the junction unmatched. The CDR3 covers 15 residues. Germline assignment: CDR1 SGHVS and CDR2 FNYEAQ. The entire variable domain, with the rest obtained from reference TRBV7-6 and TRBJ2-5, is as follows: GAGVSQSPRYKVTKRGQDVALRCDPISGHVSLYWYRQALGQGPEFLTYFNYEAQQDKSGLPNDRFSAERPEGSISTLTIQRTEQRDSAMYRCASSPSGGARGTQYFGPGTRLLVL.

The chain links TRBV11-2 to TRBJ1-2, with TRBD1 as a possible D gene (6 bases). The V gene lost 4 bases and the J gene lost 5 bases, with 23 bases spanning the gap. CDR1 is SGHAT, CDR2 FQNNGV, per germline. This CDR3 region has 17 residues. The CDR3 bases are TGTGCCAGCAGCTCAGTCCAGGGGTCGGAGTATAGGTATGGCTACACCTTC. Its protein is CASSSVQGSEYRYGYTF. The variable domain in full, completed from reference TRBV11-2 and TRBJ1-2, reads EAGVAQSPRYKIIEKRQSVAFWCNPISGHATLYWYQQILGQGPKLLIQFQNNGVVDDSQLPKDRFSAERLKGVDSTLKIQPAKLEDSAVYLCASSSVQGSEYRYGYTFGSGTRLTVV.